The 2 T cell receptor beta chains below come from one sample, sequenced in a study of blood T cells in healthy people across ages. The authors ran a second PCR of roughly 6 to 12 cycles using a sample-barcoded 5' primer and a J-beta primer mix. One entry per CDR3 protein, called by TCRdb with MiXCR from the 5' RACE reads. The sample records around 1.5 million distinct CDR3 sequences, 45% to 70% being singletons. Material: blood. These receptors were obtained from a man aged 18 to 35 in good health.

This clonotype was observed once. The rearrangement links TRBV20-1 to TRBJ2-4, with 10 bases that match TRBD2. The DNA end is more similar to TRBJ2-5, so the J call may be wrong. This CDR3 has 15 amino acids. CDR1 DFQATT and CDR2 SNEGSKA come from the germline V gene (reference sequence). The CDR3 coding sequence is TGCAGTGCTACCCTCCTAGCGGGGGTAGGGGAGACCCAGTACTTC. Protein: CSATLLAGVGETQYF.

V is TRBV12-5 and J is TRBJ1-1; TRBD1 might be the D (5 bases). CDR1 and CDR2 (germline): LGHNT, FRNRAP. The CDR3 is made up of 15 amino acids. V lost 7 bases to trimming and J lost 0 bases, with 15 bases between them. CDR3 amino acids: CASATGPRMNTEAFF. The CDR3 DNA sequence: TGTGCTAGTGCCACGGGACCGAGGATGAACACTGAAGCTTTCTTT.